This T cell receptor (beta chain) appears in the sequencing data of a study of T cell responses to AZD1222 COVID-19 vaccine (dated by TCRdb to 2020 to 2022). A note on the overall study: AZD1222 recipients given second doses at about 4 weeks or at about 12 weeks were pooled, since spike-specific TCR depth and breadth were not found to differ between the two schedules. TCR sequencing was performed for about 240 trial participants, of whom about 200 were given two doses of AZD1222 and around 25 were given two doses of MenACWY control vaccine. Trial participants were enrolled by age into 18-55, 56-69 and 70-plus year subgroups, with approximately 160, 26 and 62 TCR-sequenced participants respectively.

The CDR3 regions of human TCRbeta chains were subjected to immunosequencing. Per the source publication's procedure: TCRs in the repertoires were compared against a reference library of SARS-CoV-2-specific TCRs that had been generated with the MIRA antigen-specificity platform. Breadth meant the fraction of unique TCRs that were SARS-CoV-2-associated, whereas depth meant the fraction of total T cells that were SARS-CoV-2-associated. Using the MIRA data, every spike-specific TCR was mapped to the spike region that the TCR reacted to and assigned to either a CD4 or a CD8 class. Log10-transformed breadth and depth values were compared by one-way ANOVA with Sidak's multiple comparisons tests. Held by TCRdb, this immuneACCESS table contains in-frame sequences only and omits some clones. Under half of the omission traces to an unresolved V gene where checked; the cause of the rest is unknown. V, J and clone size derive from that table, while D and trimming were established from the DNA sequence. The sample table records fewer than 110,000 clones; approximately 84% of these occur just once. More than 15% of the sample is in the top ten clones.

The label giving this sample's time point can be read as: baseline before first vaccination. Vaccinee samples came from UK trials COV001 and COV002, including a single-blind randomized controlled phase 2/3 trial of AZD1222 (ChAdOx1 nCoV-19) in healthy adults. For TCRbeta chain sequencing, PBMC samples were collected from trial participants at day 0 and at day 28 after the second dose. Beyond this particular receptor, the publication reports: The vaccine-associated CD4 TCRs covered the entire spike protein, and the dominant responses fell in regions 160-218 and 743-854. No day 14 peak-response samples were available, so repertoires were characterized only after the peak T cell response. After two AZD1222 doses, both the breadth and the depth of spike-specific TCRs were significantly higher than at day 0 and than in MenACWY recipients. In the small 56-69-year group, the increase in depth fell short of significance, most likely because of low power. Conclusions about previously exposed vaccinees are limited, since just six or seven AZD1222 recipients were seropositive for SARS-CoV-2 at baseline. Participants were mostly white British, with more females than males. The authors suggested clonal diversity may have been underestimated. Reportedly, almost half of the unique spike-specific TCRs recognized epitopes lying outside the regions that are mutated in the B.1.351 and B.1.1.7 variants.

From the cysteine up to the phenylalanine, the CDR3 has a length of 13 residues. Just CDR3 DNA is preserved here, 39 bases in frame from base 1. The germline V gene encodes CDR1 GTSNPN and CDR2 SVGIG (reference sequence). V is clipped by 5 bases and J by 0 bases, and the sequence between their germline boundaries is 8 bases long. The sample holds a few counts of this clone. What antigen it recognizes has not been identified. No quality values exist for individual bases; no much larger clone is one base distant. This chain is built from TRBV30 and TRBJ1-5; confidence is insufficient to name the D gene. Sequenced here: peripheral blood, sampled on day 0 of AZD1222 vaccination. The receptor's source is an adult in good health. The CDR3 reads CAWSVASNQPQHF. The DNA sequence is TGTGCCTGGTCCGTGGCTAGCAATCAGCCCCAGCATTTT.